A single sample is the source of the 11 T cell receptor beta chains below, sequenced in a study of blood T cell repertoires in COVID-19. The data were produced by immunoSEQ multiplex PCR, yet TCRdb's version contains in-frame clones alone and is incomplete. The sample lists 60,000 or so clones; 70% to 90% were seen once. Source material: peripheral blood. Receptors originate from a man aged 55 to 70 with acute or convalescent COVID-19.

This sequence joins TRBV30 and TRBJ1-2; D is ambiguous. Between the trimmed V and J ends, which lost 2 bases and 2 bases, there was a span of 9 bases. The CDR3 is 13 amino acids. Germline CDR1 GTSNPN, CDR2 SVGIG (reference sequence). The CDR3, as DNA: TGTGCCTGGAGTCCCGAGTGGAACTATGGCTACACCTTC. Protein sequence: CAWSPEWNYGYTF.

V and J are TRBV5-5 and TRBJ1-6; possibly TRBD1 for D (6 bases). CDR1 and CDR2 from the germline V gene are SGHKS and YYEKEE (reference sequence). The ends were cut back, 4 bases at V and 7 bases at J, with 18 bases in the middle. CDR3 length: 16 amino acids. The CDR3 sequence: CASSPELTGRNSPLHF. The CDR3 DNA reads TGTGCCAGCAGCCCCGAATTGACAGGACGGAATTCACCCCTCCACTTT.

This clone was seen more than once but under ten times. This chain connects TRBV4-2 to TRBJ2-2, with 8 bases aligning to TRBD1. This CDR3 contains 16 residues. V dropped 1 base and J dropped 6; count of bases not matched to a gene: 7. Per the germline V gene, CDR1 is LGHNA and CDR2 is YNFKEQ. CDR3 region: CASSQGGAGGSGELFF. Written as DNA, the CDR3 is TGTGCCAGCAGCCAAGGGGGGGCAGGGGGCTCCGGGGAGCTGTTTTTT.

The chain couples TRBV6-5 to TRBJ2-7, with TRBD2 as a possible D gene (5 bases). The CDR3 length is 12 residues. Trimming cost V 8 bases and J 7 bases, with 15 bases left between them. From germline, CDR1 is MNHEY and CDR2 SVGAGI. CDR3 sequence: CASSDPPGEQYF. DNA for the CDR3: TGTGCCAGCTCGGATCCCCCGGGGGAGCAGTACTTC.

This clone appeared once. V usage is TRBV7-9 and J usage is TRBJ1-2, with 7 bases identical to TRBD1. This CDR3 comprises 14 residues. The trim removed 5 bases at V and 2 bases at J, leaving 5 bases unmatched. Germline CDR1 reads SEHNR; CDR2 reads FQNEAQ (reference sequence). Written as DNA, the CDR3 is TGTGCCAGCAGCCGGGACAGTTCGAACTATGGCTACACCTTC. It specifies CASSRDSSNYGYTF.

The chain links TRBV5-1 to TRBJ1-1, with D possibly TRBD1 on 6 matching bases. Trimming removed 2 bases at V and 5 bases at J, with 13 bases between. The CDR3 covers 14 residues. Germline CDR1 is SGHRS and CDR2 is YFSETQ. The CDR3 region has the DNA TGCGCCAGCAGCTTAACAGGGACGGGTACTGAAGCTTTCTTT. This sequence encodes CASSLTGTGTEAFF.

V is TRBV14 and J is TRBJ1-3, with 8 bases matching TRBD1. Looked up from germline, CDR1 is SGHDN and CDR2 is FVKESK. V trimming: 3 bases; J trimming: 8 bases; junction bases outside the gene matches: 12. This CDR3 comprises 16 residues. The CDR3 DNA sequence: TGTGCCAGCAGCCACGATCCCATGACAGGGGTAGACACCATATATTTT. Protein sequence: CASSHDPMTGVDTIYF.

The genes are TRBV7-9 and TRBJ1-1; D is undetermined. The length of the CDR3 is 15 residues. With 4 bases removed from V and 3 bases from J, the gap between germline ends came to 15 bases. Germline CDR1 reads SEHNR; CDR2 reads FQNEAQ (reference sequence). This chain's CDR3 is CASSSWTTSDTEAFF. As DNA, the CDR3 is TGTGCCAGCAGCTCCTGGACTACAAGTGACACTGAAGCTTTCTTT.

This rearrangement joins TRBV24-1 to TRBJ1-2; 9 positions agree with TRBD1. The CDR3 has 12 amino acids. V lost 6 bases to trimming and J lost 8 bases; unmatched junction nucleotides: 3. The germline gives CDR1 KGHDR, CDR2 SFDVKD. Written as DNA, the CDR3 is TGTGCCACCAGTCGACAGGGGGAAGGCTACACCTTC. Its protein is CATSRQGEGYTF.

This rearrangement joins TRBV19 to TRBJ2-5; the D gene is possibly TRBD1 (5 bases). The CDR3 totals 13 residues. V was shortened by 5 bases and J by 5 bases, with 12 bases between the two germline ends. Germline loops: CDR1 LNHDA, CDR2 SQIVND (reference sequence). DNA for the CDR3: TGTGCCAGTAGTCCACAGGATGGGGAGACCCAGTACTTC. It encodes CASSPQDGETQYF.

This clone was detected once. V gene TRBV27 combines with J gene TRBJ2-4, with 7 bases lining up with TRBD1. Trimming cost V 6 bases and J 6 bases; bases outside gene matches: 5. CDR1 and CDR2 from the germline V gene are MNHEY and SMNVEV (reference sequence). The CDR3 is made up of 13 amino acids. CDR3 sequence reads: CASRVSGGNIQYF. The CDR3 region has the DNA TGTGCCAGCAGGGTTTCAGGGGGAAACATTCAGTACTTC.